The T cell receptor beta chain described here comes from a study of chemoradiotherapy in HPV16-positive cancers. Study information: A couple of HPV16-positive patients' cells yielded candidate HPV-specific clones and common motifs. Study results and limitations: Candidate HPV-specific clones and E7-related TCR motifs grew in tumor during treatment. In HPV16-positive patients, HPV-responsive T-cell expansion tracked better recurrence-free survival.

The V end was cut by 2 bases, the J end by 2 bases, with 10 bases between. This CDR3 region has 15 residues. The germline V gene encodes CDR1 MGHDK and CDR2 SYGVNS. Here immunoSEQ multiplex PCR was the method, and the copy in TCRdb shows in-frame clones only, minus some. This sample yields approximately 34,000 clones, of which 80% to 90% are seen a single time; 3.1% belongs to the top ten. A note on this clone: Its antigen is as yet unknown.

The V call is TRBV25-1, the J call TRBJ1-3; D may be TRBD1 (5 bases). Source: blood, taken from a patient who underwent chemoradiotherapy. The sequence came from a human donor with HPV-associated anogenital cancer. The CDR3 DNA sequence: TGTGCCAGCAGTGAAACGCAGGGTGCTGGAAACACCATATATTTT. Its translation is CASSETQGAGNTIYF.